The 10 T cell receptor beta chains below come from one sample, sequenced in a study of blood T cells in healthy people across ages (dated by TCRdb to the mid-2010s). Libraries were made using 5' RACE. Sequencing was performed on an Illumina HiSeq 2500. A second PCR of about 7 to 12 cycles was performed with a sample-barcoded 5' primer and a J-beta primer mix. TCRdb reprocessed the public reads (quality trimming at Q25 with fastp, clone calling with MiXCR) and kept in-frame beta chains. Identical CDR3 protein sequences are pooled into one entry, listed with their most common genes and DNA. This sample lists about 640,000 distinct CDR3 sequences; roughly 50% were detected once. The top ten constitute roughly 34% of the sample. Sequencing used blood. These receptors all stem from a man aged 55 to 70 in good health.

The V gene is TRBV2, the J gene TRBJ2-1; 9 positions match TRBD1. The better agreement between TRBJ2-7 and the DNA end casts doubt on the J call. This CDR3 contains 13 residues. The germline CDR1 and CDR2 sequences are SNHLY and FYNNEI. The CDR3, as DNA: TGTGCCAGCAGGCGGACAGGGGTAGACGAGCAGTACTTC. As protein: CASRRTGVDEQYF.

CDR3 nucleotides: TGTGCCAGCTCACCGGACAGGGCCAGTTCAGATACGCAGTATTTT. As protein: CASSPDRASSDTQYF. The V gene is TRBV18, the J gene TRBJ2-3; TRBD1 aligns across 8 bases. Germline assignment: CDR1 KGHSH and CDR2 LQKENI. V shed 3 bases, J shed 4 bases, and the junction held 6 bases outside the gene matches. The CDR3 is made up of 15 amino acids. Drawing the rest from reference TRBV18 and TRBJ2-3, the complete variable domain is NAGVMQNPRHLVRRRGQEARLRCSPMKGHSHVYWYRQLPEEGLKFMVYLQKENIIDESGMPKERFSAEFPKEGPSILRIQQVVRGDSAAYFCASSPDRASSDTQYFGPGTRLTVL.

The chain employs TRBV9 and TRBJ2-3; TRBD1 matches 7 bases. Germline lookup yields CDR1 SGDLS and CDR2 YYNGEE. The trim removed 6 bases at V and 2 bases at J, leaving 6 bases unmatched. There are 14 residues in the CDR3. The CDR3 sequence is CASKTGLLTDTQYF. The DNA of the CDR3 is TGTGCCAGCAAGACAGGGCTGCTCACAGATACGCAGTATTTT.

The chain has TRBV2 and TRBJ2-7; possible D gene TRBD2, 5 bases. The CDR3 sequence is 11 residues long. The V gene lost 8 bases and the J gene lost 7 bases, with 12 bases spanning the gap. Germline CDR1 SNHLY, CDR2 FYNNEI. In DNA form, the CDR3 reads TGTGCCAGCCGGTCGTCGGGGGAGCAGTACTTC. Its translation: CASRSSGEQYF. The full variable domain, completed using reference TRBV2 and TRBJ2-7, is EPEVTQTPSHQVTQMGQEVILRCVPISNHLYFYWYRQILGQKVEFLVSFYNNEISEKSEIFDDQFSVERPDGSNFTLKIRSTKLEDSAMYFCASRSSGEQYFGPGTRLTVT.

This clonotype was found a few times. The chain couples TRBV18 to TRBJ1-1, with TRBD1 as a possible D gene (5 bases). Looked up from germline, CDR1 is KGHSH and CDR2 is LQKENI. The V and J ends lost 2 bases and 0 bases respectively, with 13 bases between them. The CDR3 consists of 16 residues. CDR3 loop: CASSPLDDRMNTEAFF. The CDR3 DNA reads TGTGCCAGCTCACCATTGGACGACAGAATGAACACTGAAGCTTTCTTT.

For the CDR3, the DNA is TGTGCCAGCAGCCCGGGACAGATGGACTATGGCTACACCTTC. This gives the protein CASSPGQMDYGYTF. This rearrangement joins TRBV5-6 to TRBJ1-2; 7 bases agree with TRBD1. CDR3 length: 14 amino acids. The J segment lost 3 bases and the V segment lost 4 bases, leaving 6 bases of the junction unmatched. Germline assignment: CDR1 SGHDT and CDR2 YYEEEE. The full variable domain, its missing parts supplied by reference TRBV5-6 and TRBJ1-2, is DAGVTQSPTHLIKTRGQQVTLRCSPKSGHDTVSWYQQALGQGPQFIFQYYEEEERQRGNFPDRFSGHQFPNYSSELNVNALLLGDSALYLCASSPGQMDYGYTFGSGTRLTVV.

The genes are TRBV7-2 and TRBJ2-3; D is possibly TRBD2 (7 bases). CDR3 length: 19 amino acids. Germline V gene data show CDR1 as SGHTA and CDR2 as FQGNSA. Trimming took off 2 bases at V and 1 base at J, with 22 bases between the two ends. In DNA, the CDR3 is TGTGCCAGCAGCTTATCGGGTGCGTCGGGGGGCCGTCGCACAGATACGCAGTATTTT. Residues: CASSLSGASGGRRTDTQYF.

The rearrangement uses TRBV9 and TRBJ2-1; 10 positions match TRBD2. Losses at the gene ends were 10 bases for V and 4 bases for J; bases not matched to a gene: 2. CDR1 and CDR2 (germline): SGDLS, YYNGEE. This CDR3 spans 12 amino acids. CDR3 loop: CARTSGYNEQFF. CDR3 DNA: TGTGCCCGGACTAGCGGTTACAATGAGCAGTTCTTC. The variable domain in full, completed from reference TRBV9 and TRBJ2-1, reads DSGVTQTPKHLITATGQRVTLRCSPRSGDLSVYWYQQSLDQGLQFLIQYYNGEERAKGNILERFSAQQFPDLHSELNLSSLELGDSALYFCARTSGYNEQFFGPGTRLTVL.

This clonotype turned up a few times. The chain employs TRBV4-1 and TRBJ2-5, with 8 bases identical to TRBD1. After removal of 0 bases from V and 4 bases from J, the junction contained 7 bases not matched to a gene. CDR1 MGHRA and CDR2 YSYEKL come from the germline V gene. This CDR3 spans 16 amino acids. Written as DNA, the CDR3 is TGCGCCAGCAGCCAAGATGGTGACAGGGGACGAGAGACCCAGTACTTC. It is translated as CASSQDGDRGRETQYF.

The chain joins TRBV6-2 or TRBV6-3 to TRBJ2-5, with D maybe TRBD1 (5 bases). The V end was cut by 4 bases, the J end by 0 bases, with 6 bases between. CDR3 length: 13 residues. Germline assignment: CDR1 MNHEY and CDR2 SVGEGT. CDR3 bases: TGTGCCAGCAGTTCGACAGACCAAGAGACCCAGTACTTC. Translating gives CASSSTDQETQYF.